These 18 T cell receptor beta chains originate from one sample sequenced in a study of T cells in Graves' hyperthyroidism and ophthalmopathy. The source material, RNA transcripts, was used to amplify TCR beta CDR3 regions. First-round RT-PCR of the TCR CDR3 relied on the HTBI primer set. TCRdb re-analysed the multiplex PCR reads in MiXCR, keeping a single row per CDR3 protein. The sample yields about 640,000 distinct CDR3 sequences, roughly 20% seen once. The sample was blood. The receptor set was obtained from a man in his thirties or forties with Graves' ophthalmopathy.

This clonotype has a handful of counts. CDR3 region: CASSFPGTGETQYF. CDR3 coding DNA: TGTGCCAGCAGTTTTCCCGGGACAGGAGAGACCCAGTACTTC. This chain connects TRBV12-3 or TRBV12-4 to TRBJ2-5, with 8 positions matching TRBD1. With 3 bases clipped from V and 4 bases from J, the junction kept 4 bases outside the gene matches. This CDR3 spans 14 amino acids.

The chain is built from TRBV24-1 and TRBJ1-4; TRBD1 is a possible D gene (5 bases). Trimming stripped 7 bases from V and 4 bases from J, with 12 bases between. The CDR3 is 14 amino acids. The germline V gene has CDR1 KGHDR and CDR2 SFDVKD. CDR3 nucleotide sequence: TGTGCCACCAGCAGAGACAGCGGTAATGAAAAACTGTTTTTT. This translates into CATSRDSGNEKLFF.

In its sample, this clonotype was seen many times. This sequence joins TRBV12-3 or TRBV12-4 and TRBJ2-2; no reliable D call. The CDR3 runs 17 residues. Between the trimmed V and J ends, which lost 3 bases and 4 bases, there was a span of 18 bases. CDR3 in DNA: TGTGCCAGCAGTTTCTCTCAGGCCTTACGAGTCACCGGGGAGCTGTTTTTT. It specifies CASSFSQALRVTGELFF.

In the case of this clonotype: The junction differs from germline at one of its ends, possibly a read error. Here the CDR3 DNA reads TGTGCCAGCAGCTTAGGAAGGACAGGGTGGGCCTACGAGCAGTACTTC. Translating gives CASSLGRTGWAYEQYF. This chain uses TRBV5-1 with TRBJ2-7, with 8 bases matching TRBD1. CDR1 is SGHRS, CDR2 YFSETQ, per germline. This CDR3 is 16 amino acids long. Variable domain in full (rest from reference TRBV5-1 and TRBJ2-7): KAGVTQTPRYLIKTRGQQVTLSCSPISGHRSVSWYQQTPGQGLQFLFEYFSETQRNKGNFPGRFSGRQFSNSRSEMNVSTLELGDSALYLCASSLGRTGWAYEQYFGPGTRLTVT.

In its sample, this clonotype was seen many times. An end of the junction does not agree with germline; a read error may underlie this. The chain has TRBV7-9 and TRBJ2-1; D is perhaps TRBD2 (5 bases). Germline V lookup: CDR1 SEHNR, CDR2 FQNEAQ (reference sequence). This CDR3 comprises 14 residues. The CDR3 DNA follows: TGTGCCAGCAGTTTAGGGCTAGCTAGGGATGAGCAGTTCTTC. It encodes CASSLGLARDEQFF.

The CDR3 protein is CASSTQTPYEQYF. The CDR3 region has the DNA TGTGCCAGCAGTACCCAGACACCCTACGAGCAGTACTTC. The chain links TRBV28 to TRBJ2-7; D remains unclear. The CDR3 has 13 amino acids. Germline CDR1 is MDHEN and CDR2 is SYDVKM. V was trimmed by 5 bases and J by 2 bases, leaving 10 bases between them.

This clonotype was picked up many times. The rearrangement uses TRBV29-1 and TRBJ1-1; 10 nucleotides agree with TRBD1. The trim removed 7 bases at V and 0 bases at J, leaving 5 bases unmatched. The CDR3 sequence is 14 residues long. Germline V gives CDR1 SQVTM, CDR2 ANQGSEA. CDR3 DNA sequence: TGCAGCGGGGGGACAGGGGCTCTGAACACTGAAGCTTTCTTT. Its protein product is CSGGTGALNTEAFF.

The table lists this clonotype with many counts. The chain links TRBV12-3 or TRBV12-4 to TRBJ1-1; 9 bases align to TRBD1. This CDR3 is 13 amino acids long. J gave up 9 bases and V 5 bases, and 7 bases lay outside the gene matches. Written as DNA, the CDR3 is TGTGCCAGCAGTCGTAAACAGGGGGCACAAGCTTTCTTT. The encoded protein is CASSRKQGAQAFF.

The rearrangement links TRBV11-2 to TRBJ2-7; 7 bases align to TRBD2. Germline values: CDR1 SGHAT, CDR2 FQNNGV. This CDR3 spans 15 amino acids. The ends lost 2 bases at V and 6 bases at J; junction bases unmatched: 10. The CDR3 DNA follows: TGTGCCAGCAGCTTAAAATTAACGGGAGGCCTCGAGCAGTACTTC. Protein sequence: CASSLKLTGGLEQYF.

In this sample, this clonotype turned up a few times. The chain joins TRBV20-1 to TRBJ2-5; 12 nucleotides agree with TRBD1. After removal of 5 bases from V and 5 bases from J, the junction contained 9 bases not matched to a gene. Germline V lookup: CDR1 DFQATT, CDR2 SNEGSKA (reference sequence). The CDR3 runs 15 residues. The CDR3 region has the DNA TGCAGTGCTCGGCCTGGGACAGGGGGCGAGGAGACCCAGTACTTC. The encoded protein is CSARPGTGGEETQYF.

In its sample, this clonotype was seen many times. V is TRBV7-2 and J is TRBJ2-7, with 7 bases that match TRBD2. With 0 bases clipped from V and 2 bases from J, the junction kept 10 bases outside the gene matches. Germline CDR1 SGHTA, CDR2 FQGNSA. The CDR3 is 17 amino acids. The CDR3 loop is CASSLAGSAGLTYEQYF. As DNA, the CDR3 is TGTGCCAGCAGCTTAGCGGGATCAGCGGGACTGACCTACGAGCAGTACTTC.

This clonotype has only one observation. The CDR3 is CASSYGMGGQETQYF. CDR3 DNA sequence: TGTGCCAGCAGTTACGGGATGGGAGGGCAAGAGACCCAGTACTTC. The chain uses TRBV6-5 and TRBJ2-5; TRBD2 matches at 7 bases. The CDR3 spans 15 residues. J was trimmed by 2 bases and V by 2 bases; bases with no gene match: 5. The germline gives CDR1 MNHEY, CDR2 SVGAGI.

This clonotype was picked up a small number of times. This chain links TRBV3-1 with TRBJ2-7, with a possible D match to TRBD2 (5 bases). V gave up 4 bases and J gave up 2 bases, with 12 bases separating them. Germline loops: CDR1 LGHDT, CDR2 YNNKEL (reference sequence). This CDR3 region has 14 residues. The CDR3 DNA is TGTGCCAGCAGCCGTGGAGCGGTACCCTACGAGCAGTACTTC. Residues: CASSRGAVPYEQYF.

The table lists this clonotype with a few counts. The rearrangement links TRBV20-1 to TRBJ2-7; the D call may be TRBD1 or TRBD2 (5 bases each). V gave up 6 bases and J gave up 2 bases, with 17 bases separating them. This CDR3 spans 14 amino acids. CDR1 and CDR2 (germline): DFQATT, SNEGSKA (reference sequence). In nucleotides, the CDR3 is TGCAGTGCGCCCCGGGACCGCGGACCCTACGAGCAGTACTTC. As protein: CSAPRDRGPYEQYF.

In regard to this clonotype: Possible read error: a much larger clone is one base away. The chain employs TRBV12-3 or TRBV12-4 and TRBJ2-7; the match to TRBD1 covers 10 bases. The CDR3 is 14 residues long. For the CDR3, the DNA is TGTGCCTGCAGTGCTGGACAGGGGGGCTACGAGCAGTACTTC. It yields the protein CACSAGQGGYEQYF.

The chain recombines TRBV24-1 with TRBJ1-1; no firm D call. From germline, CDR1 is KGHDR and CDR2 SFDVKD. The CDR3 runs 13 residues. V was pared by 6 bases and J by 4 bases, with 11 bases between. CDR3 loop: CATSTGVFTEAFF. CDR3 nucleotides: TGTGCCACCAGTACGGGAGTCTTCACTGAAGCTTTCTTT.

This clonotype was observed a few times. The genes are TRBV3-1 and TRBJ1-3; unclear D gene. Germline CDR1 and CDR2: LGHDT and YNNKEL (reference sequence). V was pared by 1 base and J by 0 bases, with 7 bases between. The CDR3 is 15 amino acids. CDR3 DNA: TGTGCCAGCAGCCAAGTGACCTACTCTGGAAACACCATATATTTT. Amino acid sequence: CASSQVTYSGNTIYF.

This chain uses TRBV2 with TRBJ2-3; 10 positions agree with TRBD2. Looked up from germline, CDR1 is SNHLY and CDR2 is FYNNEI. This CDR3 contains 14 residues. The CDR3 loop reads CARGGVAGGHTQYF. In DNA form, the CDR3 reads TGTGCGCGCGGTGGAGTAGCGGGAGGTCATACGCAGTATTTT.